The T cell receptor beta chain under discussion was sequenced for a study of blood T cell repertoires in COVID-19. Original analysis: It was from reference gene primer amplification that nucleated cell counts were estimated. Profiling relied on immunoSEQ multiplex PCR, and the TCRdb table lists in-frame clones only, not all of them. The DNA was the basis for D and trimming; V, J and clone size are from that table. Counted here are around 100,000 clones, roughly 85% occurring once; the ten biggest clones make up 31%. J gave up 7 bases and V 5 bases, and 8 bases lay outside the gene matches. The CDR3 is made up of 13 amino acids. The V gene's germline CDR1 is SGHTA and CDR2 FQGNSA.

The sample taken for sequencing was peripheral blood. V gene TRBV7-2 combines with J gene TRBJ2-7; 7 bases match TRBD2. This clonotype was sampled from a man aged 65 to 85 with active or convalescent COVID-19. CDR3 DNA: TGTGCCAGCAGCCTTAAAGCGGGGTATGAGCAGTACTTC. This translates into CASSLKAGYEQYF. The entire variable domain, with the rest obtained from reference TRBV7-2 and TRBJ2-7, is as follows: GAGVSQSPSNKVTEKGKDVELRCDPISGHTALYWYRQSLGQGLEFLIYFQGNSAPDKSGLPSDRFSAERTGGSVSTLTIQRTQQEDSAVYLCASSLKAGYEQYFGPGTRLTVT.